This entry lists 32 T cell receptor beta chains sequenced from one sample in a study of T cells after yellow fever vaccination (dated by TCRdb to about 2019). Library preparation used 5' RACE. Sequencing took place on an Illumina HiSeq 2500. The public reads were reanalyzed by TCRdb: fastp trimming at Q25, MiXCR alignment, in-frame beta chains only. Each entry merges the rows of one CDR3 protein and shows their most common DNA and genes. For this sample the table gives some 600,000 distinct CDR3 sequences, of which 10% to 15% were detected only once. The ten largest clones capture 14% to 15% of the sample. Read against the paper, the sample's treatment or condition label means: live attenuated yellow fever vaccine strain. This specimen consisted of PBMCs, obtained on the day of the yellow fever booster vaccination. These receptors were obtained from a man aged 25-45 years who received the YFV17D yellow fever vaccine.

This clonotype was detected only a few times. This rearrangement joins TRBV27 to TRBJ2-4; D is perhaps TRBD1 or TRBD2 (5 bases each). The CDR3 has 14 residues. Germline CDR1 is MNHEY and CDR2 is SMNVEV (reference sequence). Trimming cost V 5 bases and J 6 bases, with 14 bases left between them. CDR3 sequence: CASSLYGTSNIQYF. The CDR3 nucleotides are TGTGCCAGCAGTCTCTACGGGACCTCAAACATTCAGTACTTC.

Only a few counts were recorded for this clonotype. The chain joins TRBV12-3 or TRBV12-4 to TRBJ2-5; TRBD1 is a possible D gene (6 bases). This CDR3 has 16 residues. The V and J ends lost 7 bases and 3 bases respectively, with 21 bases between them. The CDR3, as DNA: TGTGCCAGCACCACCCCCCGGGGTGCAGGGGAAGAGACCCAGTACTTC. Amino acids: CASTTPRGAGEETQYF.

This clonotype was seen many times. The V call is TRBV7-8, the J call TRBJ2-3, with 7 bases that match TRBD2. This CDR3 has 16 amino acids. CDR1 is SGHVS, CDR2 FQNEAQ, per germline. J was trimmed by 2 bases and V by 5 bases; bases with no gene match: 10. CDR3 loop: CASSTRFGRPTDTQYF. The CDR3 nucleotides are TGTGCCAGCAGCACGCGATTCGGGAGGCCCACAGATACGCAGTATTTT.

The chain has TRBV7-8 and TRBJ2-7, with D tentatively TRBD1 or TRBD2 (5 bases each). The germline V gene encodes CDR1 SGHVS and CDR2 FQNEAQ. The CDR3 spans 14 residues. Trimming took off 1 base at V and 7 bases at J, with 14 bases between the two ends. The CDR3: CASSLGMGPGEQYF. In DNA, the CDR3 is TGTGCCAGCAGCTTAGGAATGGGGCCGGGGGAGCAGTACTTC.

The gene calls are TRBV6-1 and TRBJ1-3; no clear D. This CDR3 comprises 14 residues. V was pared by 6 bases and J by 4 bases, with 13 bases between. The germline CDR1 and CDR2 sequences are MNHNS and SASEGT. CDR3 residues: CASRPDLGGNTIYF. CDR3 in DNA: TGTGCCAGCAGGCCTGACCTAGGCGGAAACACCATATATTTT.

The DNA of the CDR3 is TGTGCCAGCAGTTTGGAGAGCGGTACCTACAATGAGCAGTTCTTC. Its translation: CASSLESGTYNEQFF. The chain links TRBV12-3 or TRBV12-4 to TRBJ2-1; possible D gene TRBD2, 5 bases. V lost 3 bases to trimming and J lost 2 bases, with 11 bases between them. The CDR3 is 15 amino acids.

This CDR3 reads CSANKDRTMNTEAFF. The CDR3, as DNA: TGCAGTGCTAACAAGGACAGAACTATGAACACTGAAGCTTTCTTT. The chain is built from TRBV20-1 and TRBJ1-1; maybe TRBD1 (6 bases). The CDR3 has 15 amino acids. Germline CDR1 reads DFQATT; CDR2 reads SNEGSKA (reference sequence). V gave up 4 bases and J gave up 0 bases, with 15 bases separating them.

This chain links TRBV28 with TRBJ2-5; 9 bases agree with TRBD1. Germline CDR1 reads MDHEN; CDR2 reads SYDVKM. The CDR3 is 15 residues long. Trimming cost V 6 bases and J 5 bases; bases outside gene matches: 10. The CDR3, as DNA: TGTGCCAGCAGCTCGGGACAGGGAGGGTTGGAGACCCAGTACTTC. Encoded protein: CASSSGQGGLETQYF.

This chain joins TRBV6-2 or TRBV6-3 and TRBJ2-7; maybe TRBD2 (6 bases). The V gene lost 6 bases and the J gene lost 2 bases, with 20 bases spanning the gap. The CDR3 is 16 residues long. From germline, CDR1 is MNHEY and CDR2 SVGEGT. The CDR3 spells CASRTLVGGGAYEQYF. The CDR3, as DNA: TGTGCCAGCAGAACCCTGGTTGGCGGCGGGGCCTACGAGCAGTACTTC.

This clonotype has only a few counts. The chain links TRBV18 to TRBJ2-3; 9 positions match TRBD1. The V and J ends lost 2 bases and 3 bases, in that order; junction bases with no gene match: 12. The V gene's germline CDR1 is KGHSH and CDR2 LQKENI. CDR3 length: 18 residues. The CDR3 coding sequence is TGTGCCAGCTCACCAACACCGGGACAGGGATCCGCTACAGATACGCAGTATTTT. Protein product: CASSPTPGQGSATDTQYF.

This chain joins TRBV4-3 and TRBJ2-7; D uncertain. This CDR3 is built from 14 residues. Trimming cost V 0 bases and J 1 base, with 7 bases left between them. Germline CDR1 and CDR2: LGHNA and YSLEER. CDR3 protein: CASSQETLSYEQYF. Written as DNA, the CDR3 is TGCGCCAGCAGCCAAGAAACTCTTTCCTACGAGCAGTACTTC.

The rearrangement joins TRBV5-1 to TRBJ2-7, with D possibly being TRBD2 (5 bases). Germline CDR1 reads SGHRS; CDR2 reads YFSETQ. The CDR3 is made up of 13 amino acids. Trimming took 4 bases from V and 3 from J, leaving 11 bases between them. The CDR3 here is CASSLAIDYEQYF. CDR3 sequence (DNA): TGCGCCAGCAGCCTAGCTATCGACTACGAGCAGTACTTC.

The J gene is TRBJ2-3, the V gene TRBV4-2, with a tentative D call TRBD2 (7 bases). CDR1 is LGHNA, CDR2 YNFKEQ, per germline. The ends were cut back, 4 bases at V and 6 bases at J, with 20 bases in the middle. The CDR3 has 16 residues. The DNA for the CDR3 is TGTGCCAGCAGCCCCGAGGGGGGAGGGCCCTGGGATACGCAGTATTTT. Protein: CASSPEGGGPWDTQYF.

On this clonotype: An end of the junction does not agree with germline; a read error may underlie this. This rearrangement joins TRBV7-7 to TRBJ2-5; a possible D gene is TRBD2 (7 bases). This CDR3 is 15 amino acids long. Per the germline V gene, CDR1 is SSHAT and CDR2 is FNYEAQ (reference sequence). CDR3 sequence reads: CASSLGGAERETQYF. The CDR3 DNA is TGTGCTAGCAGCTTAGGGGGGGCTGAACGAGAGACCCAGTACTTC.

This clonotype was recorded many times. V usage is TRBV27 and J usage is TRBJ1-5; 7 nucleotides align to TRBD1. CDR1 is MNHEY and CDR2 is SMNVEV in the germline V gene (reference sequence). The CDR3 sequence is 16 residues long. Losses at the gene ends were 0 bases for V and 0 bases for J; bases not matched to a gene: 2. The CDR3 DNA sequence: TGTGCCAGCAGTTTATCGGCAGGGGGTAGCAATCAGCCCCAGCATTTT. This sequence encodes CASSLSAGGSNQPQHF.

In this sample, this clonotype turned up a few times. The J gene is TRBJ1-2, the V gene TRBV19; no reliable D call. Per germline, CDR1 LNHDA and CDR2 SQIVND (reference sequence). Trimming removed 6 bases from V and 4 bases from J, with 21 bases in between. This CDR3 has 16 residues. CDR3 DNA sequence: TGTGCCAGTAGAAGGAACAGCGATTCAACTACCTATGGCTACACCTTC. Translated: CASRRNSDSTTYGYTF.

On this clonotype: A much larger clone sits a single nucleotide away, making a read error possible. The chain uses TRBV4-2 and TRBJ2-7; D gene ambiguous. Per the germline V gene, CDR1 is LGHNA and CDR2 is YNFKEQ. This CDR3 comprises 15 residues. The V and J ends lost 5 bases and 2 bases respectively, with 16 bases between them. The DNA for the CDR3 is TGTGCCAGCAGCTCCGACTCCTCCGCCACCTACGAGCAGTACTTC. It translates to CASSSDSSATYEQYF.

The chain recombines TRBV29-1 with TRBJ2-1; 12 bases match TRBD1. The CDR3 is made up of 15 amino acids. V shed 6 bases, J shed 4 bases, and the junction held 7 bases outside the gene matches. Looked up from germline, CDR1 is SQVTM and CDR2 is ANQGSEA. In DNA, the CDR3 is TGCAGCGTGCTACCGGGACAGGGGGCGTACAATGAGCAGTTCTTC. Its protein product is CSVLPGQGAYNEQFF.

This clonotype occurred a few times. V gene TRBV20-1 combines with J gene TRBJ1-1; D not certain. Trimming cost V 0 bases and J 10 bases, with 9 bases left between them. CDR1 is DFQATT, CDR2 SNEGSKA, per germline (reference sequence). This CDR3 contains 11 residues. The CDR3 loop reads CSARDGPGAFF. The CDR3 bases are TGCAGTGCTAGAGACGGCCCGGGAGCTTTCTTT.

J is TRBJ2-7 and V is TRBV30, with TRBD2 matching over 13 bases. The CDR3 loop spans 15 amino acids. Germline V gene lookup returns CDR1 GTSNPN and CDR2 SVGIG (reference sequence). V shed 4 bases and J 6 bases; nucleotides not matched to a gene: 9. In nucleotides, the CDR3 is TGTGCCTGGAAGGGACTAGCGGGAAAACGGTCCGAGCAGTACTTC. This codes for CAWKGLAGKRSEQYF.

Worth noting for this clonotype: A junction boundary mismatches the germline segment, possibly from a read error. The chain recombines TRBV29-1 with TRBJ1-5; tentatively, D is TRBD1 (5 bases). This CDR3 is built from 12 residues. CDR1 and CDR2 (germline): SQVTM, ANQGSEA. The CDR3 reads CSVSGYNQPQHF. The CDR3 DNA is TGCAGCGTTTCAGGGTACAATCAACCCCAGCATTTT.

The rearrangement joins TRBV6-5 to TRBJ1-5, with 8 bases fitting TRBD1. Looked up from germline, CDR1 is MNHEY and CDR2 is SVGAGI. Trimming removed 2 bases from V and 8 bases from J; junction bases left unmatched: 11. The length of the CDR3 is 16 residues. This CDR3 is CASSYQKPRGREPQHF. CDR3 bases: TGTGCCAGCAGTTACCAAAAACCCAGGGGGCGTGAGCCCCAGCATTTT.

In its sample, this clonotype was seen a few times. This chain uses TRBV5-1 with TRBJ2-7; a weak D match, TRBD1 (7 bases). The CDR3 spans 15 residues. Trimming took off 5 bases at V and 3 bases at J, with 18 bases between the two ends. Germline CDR1 and CDR2: SGHRS and YFSETQ. The CDR3 DNA reads as TGCGCCAGCAGTGTTCGCGGGACAGTAATCTACGAGCAGTACTTC. Translating gives CASSVRGTVIYEQYF.

This clonotype was seen ten or more times. The rearrangement uses TRBV4-3 and TRBJ2-7, with D tentatively TRBD1 (5 bases). V gave up 0 bases and J gave up 0 bases, with 9 bases separating them. The length of the CDR3 is 15 residues. Germline V CDR1 and CDR2: LGHNA, YSLEER. The CDR3 reads CASSQDRQSSYEQYF. The CDR3 bases are TGCGCCAGCAGCCAAGACCGACAGAGCTCCTACGAGCAGTACTTC.

CDR3 sequence reads: CSARGREGVPYEQYF. For the CDR3, the DNA is TGCAGTGCTAGAGGTCGCGAAGGGGTTCCATACGAGCAGTACTTC. The genes are TRBV20-1 and TRBJ2-7; D might be TRBD1 (5 bases). The V end lost 1 base, the J end lost 4 bases, and 17 bases lay between the germline ends. The V gene's germline CDR1 is DFQATT and CDR2 SNEGSKA (reference sequence). This CDR3 has 15 residues.

This clonotype was found many times. This chain links TRBV5-1 with TRBJ2-7; tentative D call: TRBD1 (5 bases). Germline lookup yields CDR1 SGHRS and CDR2 YFSETQ. There are 13 residues in the CDR3. The V and J ends lost 2 bases and 2 bases respectively, with 8 bases between them. CDR3: CASSLTGAYEQYF. CDR3 nucleotide sequence: TGCGCCAGCAGCTTAACAGGTGCCTACGAGCAGTACTTC.

This clonotype was detected only a few times. The rearrangement joins TRBV3-1 to TRBJ1-5; 8 bases fit TRBD1. Germline CDR1 and CDR2: LGHDT and YNNKEL (reference sequence). The ends lost 4 bases at V and 5 bases at J; junction bases unmatched: 7. This CDR3 contains 15 residues. In DNA, the CDR3 is TGTGCCAGCAGCCCGTTCGGACAGGGCGATCAGCCCCAGCATTTT. Translated, it gives CASSPFGQGDQPQHF.

The CDR3 sequence: CASSPRDRGNYEQYF. CDR3 bases: TGTGCCAGCAGCCCACGTGACAGGGGTAATTACGAGCAGTACTTC. The chain joins TRBV7-4 to TRBJ2-7; 8 bases fit TRBD1. This CDR3 region has 15 residues. Germline V gene data show CDR1 as SGHVT and CDR2 as SQSDAQ. Trimming removed 5 bases from V and 4 bases from J; junction bases left unmatched: 10.

CDR3 sequence (DNA): TGTGCCAGCAGCAAACCGTGGGACAGGAAGGTCGTGCAGTTCTTC. Protein sequence: CASSKPWDRKVVQFF. This chain connects TRBV6-1 to TRBJ2-1; 8 bases line up with TRBD1. This CDR3 is built from 15 residues. CDR1 is MNHNS and CDR2 is SASEGT in the germline V gene. V dropped 6 bases and J dropped 12; count of bases not matched to a gene: 16.

At least ten counts were recorded for this clonotype. V and J are TRBV5-1 and TRBJ1-1; no reliable D call. V was shortened by 0 bases and J by 0 bases, with 6 bases between the two germline ends. Germline CDR1 and CDR2: SGHRS and YFSETQ. The CDR3 runs to 14 residues. CDR3 in amino acids: CASSLAGMNTEAFF. DNA for the CDR3: TGCGCCAGCAGCTTGGCAGGTATGAACACTGAAGCTTTCTTT. Full variable domain (rest looked up from reference TRBV5-1 and TRBJ1-1): KAGVTQTPRYLIKTRGQQVTLSCSPISGHRSVSWYQQTPGQGLQFLFEYFSETQRNKGNFPGRFSGRQFSNSRSEMNVSTLELGDSALYLCASSLAGMNTEAFFGQGTRLTVV.

This clonotype was detected a few times. The chain links TRBV25-1 to TRBJ2-7, with 9 bases lining up with TRBD1. After removal of 1 base from V and 3 bases from J, the junction contained 7 bases not matched to a gene. This CDR3 contains 16 residues. In germline, CDR1 is MGHDK, CDR2 SYGVNS. CDR3 DNA sequence: TGTGCCAGCAGTGAATCCTACCCGGGACAGGGCTACGAGCAGTACTTC. Translated: CASSESYPGQGYEQYF.

This clonotype was picked up a small number of times. The junction departs from the called germline gene at one end, perhaps through a read error. V and J are TRBV5-6 and TRBJ1-2; D is ambiguous. CDR1 and CDR2 (germline): SGHDT, YYEEEE. CDR3 length: 12 residues. As DNA, the CDR3 is TGTGTCAGCAGCCAGTCCTCCTATGGCTACACCTTC. Residues: CVSSQSSYGYTF.